This record covers a single T cell receptor (beta chain). What it binds is not known. This CDR3 region has 13 residues. Trimming pared 6 bases from V and 5 bases from J, leaving 14 bases between. This sample was taken from a study of T cell repertoires in cytomegalovirus infection. Study overall: From public TCR beta signatures came an indication of both CMV infection and matching HLA type. Notes on the study in general: People with CMV and the relevant HLA were identified by cumulative public TCR beta family frequency. In two of eight donors, the top clonotype was HLA-C-restricted CMV-specific.

Each CDR3 protein is one row after TCRdb ran MiXCR on the reads. Here the sample spans about 680,000 distinct CDR3 sequences, 20% to 25% being singletons. The J gene is TRBJ2-7, the V gene TRBV12-3 or TRBV12-4; possibly TRBD1 for D (6 bases). The sample comprised CD8+ T cells from PBMCs. The receptor comes from a human donor in good health (CMV status not recorded). Some clones in this sample may be carry-over from other donors' samples. CDR3 sequence: CASSLRGLHEQYF. The CDR3 DNA reads TGTGCCAGCAGCCTCAGGGGCCTACACGAGCAGTACTTC.